This TCR beta chain comes out of a study of control samples from healthy donors and cancer patients. This table comes from immunoSEQ multiplex PCR, and its TCRdb copy is limited to in-frame clones, with some not included. The sample lists about 34,000 clones, about 88% occurring once. V lost 0 bases and J lost 5, with 3 bases in between. The CDR3 length is 11 residues. Germline V CDR1 and CDR2: GTSNPN, SVGIG (reference sequence). This receptor was taken from a woman aged 40-49 years with lung cancer. The V call is TRBV30, the J call TRBJ2-3; D is unclear. The sequenced sample was PBMCs. CDR3 sequence reads: CAWSVEDTQYF. The CDR3 coding sequence is TGTGCCTGGAGTGTGGAAGATACGCAGTATTTT.